What follows are 29 T cell receptor beta chains derived from one specimen sequenced in a study of vaccination effects on CD4 cells after COVID-19. Only in-frame clones appear in the TCRdb table, and some are missing; sequencing was by immunoSEQ multiplex PCR. The sample has 45,000 to 70,000 clones, around 76% seen once. Sequencing in the ViraFEST assay came after antigen-specific CD4+ T cells had been expanded with viral peptide pools, which were used to stimulate PBMC. Cultured cells yielded isolated CD4+ T cells after 10 to 11 days. A positive SARS-CoV-2 PCR test fell between March and December 2020. The antigens these receptors bind are not known. The sequencing used CD4+ T cells from PBMCs cultured with HIV peptides, collected before COVID-19 vaccination. The subset denotes: HIV-1 Nef peptide pool negative control/reference culture. Receptors originate from a human donor who had a prior SARS-CoV-2 infection.

A single count supports this clone. The CDR3 protein is CASSKGQGSNEQFF. The CDR3 DNA reads as TGTGCCAGTAGTAAAGGACAGGGATCCAATGAGCAGTTCTTC. V is TRBV19 and J is TRBJ2-1, with 8 bases lining up with TRBD1. CDR1 is LNHDA, CDR2 SQIVND, per germline (reference sequence). The CDR3 sequence is 14 residues long. The trim removed 4 bases at V and 6 bases at J, leaving 5 bases unmatched.

The sample holds a few counts of this clone. The J gene is TRBJ1-1, the V gene TRBV11-2; D is perhaps TRBD1 (5 bases). The germline V gene encodes CDR1 SGHAT and CDR2 FQNNGV. This CDR3 has 13 amino acids. Trimming removed 4 bases from V and 8 bases from J, with 14 bases in between. CDR3 in DNA: TGTGCCAGCAGCTCCTATTCCGGGACGGAAGCTTTCTTT. It encodes CASSSYSGTEAFF.

This clone was found once. V is TRBV9 and J is TRBJ2-5; D gene ambiguous. This CDR3 has 13 amino acids. The germline CDR1 and CDR2 sequences are SGDLS and YYNGEE. Trimming cost V 4 bases and J 5 bases, with 12 bases left between them. The CDR3 loop is CASSTRQAETQYF. In DNA form, the CDR3 reads TGTGCCAGCAGCACAAGGCAAGCGGAGACCCAGTACTTC. Supplemented by reference TRBV9 and TRBJ2-5, the full variable domain reads DSGVTQTPKHLITATGQRVTLRCSPRSGDLSVYWYQQSLDQGLQFLIQYYNGEERAKGNILERFSAQQFPDLHSELNLSSLELGDSALYFCASSTRQAETQYFGPGTRLLVL.

The V and J genes are TRBV4-1 and TRBJ1-4; possible D gene TRBD1, 6 bases. Germline V lookup: CDR1 MGHRA, CDR2 YSYEKL. The CDR3 length is 16 residues. V was shortened by 1 base and J by 2 bases, with 11 bases between the two germline ends. The CDR3 region has the DNA TGCGCCAGCAGCCAAGCACCAGGGGCTACTAATGAAAAACTGTTTTTT. It yields the protein CASSQAPGATNEKLFF.

This chain uses TRBV11-3 with TRBJ2-1; 11 bases agree with TRBD2. This CDR3 is 16 amino acids long. Germline trimming cut 1 base from V and 4 bases from J; bases unmatched to any gene: 3. The germline CDR1 and CDR2 sequences are SGHNT and YENEEA. In DNA form, the CDR3 reads TGTGCCAGCAGCTTAGGTAGCGGGGGGGGGTACAATGAGCAGTTCTTC. Protein sequence: CASSLGSGGGYNEQFF.

The gene calls are TRBV28 and TRBJ1-1; the match to TRBD1 covers 8 bases. CDR1 is MDHEN and CDR2 is SYDVKM in the germline V gene. The CDR3 extends over 16 amino acids. Germline trimming cut 3 bases from V and 0 bases from J; bases unmatched to any gene: 6. CDR3 loop: CASSFASDRVNTEAFF. CDR3 nucleotide sequence: TGTGCCAGCAGTTTCGCCTCGGACAGGGTGAACACTGAAGCTTTCTTT.

The rearrangement uses TRBV7-2 and TRBJ2-7; D gene unclear. Germline loops: CDR1 SGHTA, CDR2 FQGNSA. Trimming cost V 6 bases and J 6 bases, with 18 bases left between them. The CDR3 has 14 residues. The CDR3 loop reads CASRPQSGRPEQYF. In DNA, the CDR3 is TGTGCCAGCAGACCCCAGTCGGGCAGACCCGAGCAGTACTTC.

J is TRBJ2-3 and V is TRBV30, with TRBD2 matching over 15 bases. This CDR3 comprises 17 residues. Germline V gene sequence: CDR1 GTSNPN, CDR2 SVGIG (reference sequence). Trimming at V came to 6 bases and at J to 2 bases, leaving 9 bases not matched to a gene. The CDR3: CACPQGLAGGHTDTQYF. The DNA of the CDR3 is TGTGCCTGCCCCCAAGGACTAGCGGGGGGGCACACAGATACGCAGTATTTT.

The gene calls are TRBV7-2 and TRBJ1-3; no definite D call. This CDR3 comprises 17 residues. Germline values: CDR1 SGHTA, CDR2 FQGNSA. Trimming shortened V by 4 bases and J by 0 bases, and 16 bases separated the two germline ends. CDR3 DNA: TGTGCCAGCAGCTCAGCACTTTCGAGAAGCTCTGGAAACACCATATATTTT. This sequence encodes CASSSALSRSSGNTIYF. Together with reference TRBV7-2 and TRBJ1-3, the CDR3 gives the full variable domain: GAGVSQSPSNKVTEKGKDVELRCDPISGHTALYWYRQSLGQGLEFLIYFQGNSAPDKSGLPSDRFSAERTGGSVSTLTIQRTQQEDSAVYLCASSSALSRSSGNTIYFGEGSWLTVV.

The chain carries TRBV5-1 and TRBJ2-5; D is ambiguous. V was shortened by 0 bases and J by 4 bases, with 7 bases between the two germline ends. The length of the CDR3 is 13 residues. CDR1 is SGHRS and CDR2 is YFSETQ in the germline V gene. Here the CDR3 DNA reads TGCGCCAGCAGCTTGGGTTCAGGAGAGACCCAGTACTTC. This encodes CASSLGSGETQYF.

J is TRBJ2-7 and V is TRBV13; 7 bases are a match to TRBD1. J was trimmed by 4 bases and V by 4 bases; bases with no gene match: 4. Germline V gene lookup returns CDR1 PRHDT and CDR2 FYEKMQ (reference sequence). The CDR3 is made up of 13 amino acids. Written as DNA, the CDR3 is TGTGCCAGCAGCTGGGACAGAGGATACGAGCAGTACTTC. It translates to CASSWDRGYEQYF.

This chain uses TRBV7-2 with TRBJ2-7; 9 positions match TRBD2. V lost 0 bases and J lost 3; bases outside the gene matches: 6. The CDR3 extends over 16 amino acids. The germline V gene has CDR1 SGHTA and CDR2 FQGNSA. The CDR3 sequence: CASSLAGSGGIYEQYF. CDR3 coding DNA: TGTGCCAGCAGCTTAGCGGGTAGCGGGGGAATCTACGAGCAGTACTTC.

Of note for this clone: One end of the junction fails to match germline, which may point to a read error. V and J are TRBV7-7 and TRBJ2-1; D is uncertain. Per the germline V gene, CDR1 is SSHAT and CDR2 is FNYEAQ (reference sequence). The CDR3 covers 14 residues. CDR3 DNA: TGTGCTAGCAGCCCCGGCCCAGCAGACAATGAGCAGTTCTTC. Its translation: CASSPGPADNEQFF.

This chain connects TRBV6-5 to TRBJ2-3, with D possibly TRBD1 on 6 matching bases. The CDR3 has 12 residues. The ends were cut back, 10 bases at V and 9 bases at J, with 17 bases in the middle. Germline CDR1 and CDR2: MNHEY and SVGAGI. The CDR3 here is CATSQSRGTQYF. CDR3 sequence (DNA): TGTGCCACCTCCCAAAGCAGGGGAACGCAGTATTTT.

V gene TRBV4-3 combines with J gene TRBJ2-1, with D possibly TRBD2 on 5 matching bases. CDR1 LGHNA and CDR2 YSLEER come from the germline V gene. V gave up 1 base and J gave up 0 bases, with 13 bases separating them. This CDR3 is built from 17 residues. The CDR3 region has the DNA TGCGCCAGCAGCCAAGCTAGTTTGGGGAGCTCCTACAATGAGCAGTTCTTC. Protein: CASSQASLGSSYNEQFF.

The chain has TRBV30 and TRBJ1-2; no reliable D call. The germline gives CDR1 GTSNPN, CDR2 SVGIG (reference sequence). CDR3 length: 15 residues. Between the trimmed V and J ends, which lost 3 bases and 4 bases, there was a span of 18 bases. The CDR3 bases are TGTGCCTGGAGCGGCCCCTATCCCGCAGTCTATGGCTACACCTTC. Encoded protein: CAWSGPYPAVYGYTF.

The chain is built from TRBV6-6 and TRBJ1-5, with no clear D. Germline V gene sequence: CDR1 MNHNY, CDR2 SVGAGI (reference sequence). The ends were cut back, 7 bases at V and 0 bases at J, with 16 bases in the middle. The CDR3 is made up of 16 amino acids. In DNA, the CDR3 is TGTGCCAGCACCCACCCGGCACCGTATAGCAATCAGCCCCAGCATTTT. Amino acids: CASTHPAPYSNQPQHF.

This sequence joins TRBV7-6 and TRBJ1-1; D remains ambiguous. Trimming took 3 bases from V and 1 from J, leaving 6 bases between them. CDR1 is SGHVS, CDR2 FNYEAQ, per germline. The CDR3 loop spans 13 amino acids. The CDR3 DNA reads TGTGCCAGCAGCTTGCAGGAGAACACTGAAGCTTTCTTT. Its protein is CASSLQENTEAFF.

This clone was counted a few times. The chain employs TRBV6-5 and TRBJ1-2, with D hard to call. CDR3 length equals 13 residues. The germline CDR1 and CDR2 sequences are MNHEY and SVGAGI. With 6 bases removed from V and 3 bases from J, the gap between germline ends came to 11 bases. The CDR3 loop is CASRDQTYYGYTF. The CDR3 bases are TGTGCCAGCAGGGATCAGACCTACTATGGCTACACCTTC.

This chain links TRBV5-4 with TRBJ1-6, with unresolved D. V shed 4 bases and J shed 9 bases, with 11 bases lying between them. This CDR3 region has 13 residues. Germline CDR1 reads SGHNT; CDR2 reads YYREEE (reference sequence). Here the CDR3 reads CASSPGQGSPLHF. The CDR3 DNA reads as TGTGCCAGCAGCCCCGGGCAAGGTTCACCCCTCCACTTT.

The chain employs TRBV10-3 and TRBJ1-2, with D tentatively TRBD1 (5 bases). V lost 5 bases, J lost 1 base, and 11 bases lay in between. The CDR3 runs to 14 residues. Germline V gene data show CDR1 as ENHRY and CDR2 as SYGVKD. In nucleotides, the CDR3 is TGTGCCATCAGTAGGGCAGGGAGTAACTATGGCTACACCTTC. Translated, it gives CAISRAGSNYGYTF.

V is TRBV5-6 and J is TRBJ2-1, with D possibly matching TRBD1 (6 bases). The V end lost 3 bases, the J end lost 0 bases, and 10 bases lay between the germline ends. In germline, CDR1 is SGHDT, CDR2 YYEEEE. This CDR3 region has 15 residues. CDR3 residues: CASSSPGHSYNEQFF. The DNA of the CDR3 is TGTGCCAGCAGCTCTCCGGGACACTCCTACAATGAGCAGTTCTTC.

This chain connects TRBV15 to TRBJ2-4; the match to TRBD2 covers 8 bases. Germline CDR1 LNHNV, CDR2 YYDKDF (reference sequence). This CDR3 has 16 amino acids. The trim removed 0 bases at V and 8 bases at J, leaving 9 bases unmatched. The CDR3 region is CATSRDKDVGGDIQYF. The CDR3 DNA follows: TGTGCCACCAGCAGAGACAAGGACGTCGGGGGGGACATTCAGTACTTC.

The chain employs TRBV7-2 and TRBJ2-1; maybe TRBD2 (6 bases). Trimming stripped 5 bases from V and 8 bases from J, with 13 bases between. The CDR3 runs to 13 residues. Germline CDR1 reads SGHTA; CDR2 reads FQGNSA. The CDR3 loop is CASSVGLRDEQFF. CDR3 sequence (DNA): TGTGCCAGCAGCGTGGGACTTCGGGATGAGCAGTTCTTC. The whole variable domain, filled in from reference TRBV7-2 and TRBJ2-1, reads GAGVSQSPSNKVTEKGKDVELRCDPISGHTALYWYRQSLGQGLEFLIYFQGNSAPDKSGLPSDRFSAERTGGSVSTLTIQRTQQEDSAVYLCASSVGLRDEQFFGPGTRLTVL.

V gene TRBV30 combines with J gene TRBJ2-1, with D unclear. Looked up from germline, CDR1 is GTSNPN and CDR2 is SVGIG (reference sequence). The CDR3 covers 13 residues. Trimming stripped 5 bases from V and 3 bases from J, with 11 bases between. CDR3 nucleotide sequence: TGTGCCTGGCGTCTTCTGGGCTACAATGAGCAGTTCTTC. Translating gives CAWRLLGYNEQFF. Complete variable domain (other parts from reference TRBV30 and TRBJ2-1): SQTIHQWPATLVQPVGSPLSLECTVEGTSNPNLYWYRQAAGRGLQLLFYSVGIGQISSEVPQNLSASRPQDRQFILSSKKLLLSDSGFYLCAWRLLGYNEQFFGPGTRLTVL.

This clone was seen a handful of times. The chain combines TRBV9 with TRBJ2-3, with 10 positions matching TRBD2. Germline CDR1 and CDR2: SGDLS and YYNGEE. This CDR3 is 15 amino acids long. Trimming cost V 1 base and J 5 bases; bases outside gene matches: 4. The CDR3, as DNA: TGTGCCAGCAGCGTACTAGCGGGAGTTGGAGATACGCAGTATTTT. It encodes CASSVLAGVGDTQYF.

The chain uses TRBV3-1 (or the pseudogene TRBV3-2) and TRBJ2-3, with a tentative D call TRBD1 (5 bases). Germline V CDR1 and CDR2: LGHDT, YNNKEL (reference sequence). This CDR3 has 13 amino acids. Trimming cost V 4 bases and J 7 bases, with 12 bases left between them. CDR3 sequence: CASSRGAGYTQYF. CDR3 coding DNA: TGTGCCAGCAGCCGTGGGGCCGGGTATACGCAGTATTTT.

This clone appeared a few times. This rearrangement joins TRBV7-8 to TRBJ2-1; 11 positions match TRBD2. With 5 bases clipped from V and 4 bases from J, the junction kept 7 bases outside the gene matches. From germline, CDR1 is SGHVS and CDR2 FQNEAQ. CDR3 size: 16 residues. CDR3 nucleotide sequence: TGTGCCAGCAGCAAAGCCGGGACTAGCGGTTACAATGAGCAGTTCTTC. Translation: CASSKAGTSGYNEQFF.

The rearrangement links TRBV7-2 to TRBJ2-7; unclear D gene. Germline CDR1 and CDR2: SGHTA and FQGNSA. Trimming pared 4 bases from V and 0 bases from J, leaving 7 bases between. This CDR3 has 13 amino acids. CDR3 sequence reads: CASSSRASYEQYF. The CDR3 nucleotides read TGTGCCAGCAGCTCACGAGCCTCCTACGAGCAGTACTTC. The full variable domain, completed using reference TRBV7-2 and TRBJ2-7, is GAGVSQSPSNKVTEKGKDVELRCDPISGHTALYWYRQSLGQGLEFLIYFQGNSAPDKSGLPSDRFSAERTGGSVSTLTIQRTQQEDSAVYLCASSSRASYEQYFGPGTRLTVT.